This TCR beta chain was found in a study of T cells in localized non-small cell lung cancer. General study results and limits: One tumor region alone was sequenced, and heterogeneity therefore remains possible. Uninvolved adjacent lung showed peak T cell clonality, exceeding tumor.

With V trimmed by 3 bases and J by 4 bases, 6 bases remained unmatched. Germline values: CDR1 MDHEN, CDR2 SYDVKM. The CDR3 covers 15 residues. As to this clone: Its antigen is still unknown.

TCRdb keeps only in-frame clones here, not all; method: immunoSEQ multiplex PCR. The sample lists about 34,000 clones; roughly 93% were seen once. This receptor was identified in a female donor of 60 years or more with stage I lung adenocarcinoma. The sample here was peripheral blood, taken before any cancer treatment. The chain joins TRBV28 to TRBJ1-3; 7 nucleotides match TRBD1. In DNA form, the CDR3 reads TGTGCCAGCAGTTTTAACAGGGGCCTAGGAAACACCATATATTTT. Encoded protein: CASSFNRGLGNTIYF. The full variable domain, in which reference TRBV28 and TRBJ1-3 provide the parts outside the CDR3, is DVKVTQSSRYLVKRTGEKVFLECVQDMDHENMFWYRQDPGLGLRLIYFSYDVKMKEKGDIPEGYSVSREKKERFSLILESASTNQTSMYLCASSFNRGLGNTIYFGEGSWLTVV.